The TCR beta chain under discussion was sequenced for a study of identical twins. CDR3 size: 16 residues. Trimming left V 3 bases short and J 0 bases short, with 13 bases between. Germline CDR1 reads SGHRS; CDR2 reads YFSETQ. TCRdb itself ran the 5' RACE reads through MiXCR, one entry per CDR3 protein. The sample yields around 510,000 distinct CDR3 sequences, 13% to 15% seen once. The same data also went into a second study, on yellow fever vaccine responses in identical twins.

Sequences were obtained from CD4+ T cells sorted from blood. The receptor comes from a young woman in good health. V and J are TRBV5-1 and TRBJ2-1; no clear D gene. The CDR3 coding sequence is TGCGCCAGCAGCTGGGTGGTGATCAGCTCCTACAATGAGCAGTTCTTC. Its protein product is CASSWVVISSYNEQFF.